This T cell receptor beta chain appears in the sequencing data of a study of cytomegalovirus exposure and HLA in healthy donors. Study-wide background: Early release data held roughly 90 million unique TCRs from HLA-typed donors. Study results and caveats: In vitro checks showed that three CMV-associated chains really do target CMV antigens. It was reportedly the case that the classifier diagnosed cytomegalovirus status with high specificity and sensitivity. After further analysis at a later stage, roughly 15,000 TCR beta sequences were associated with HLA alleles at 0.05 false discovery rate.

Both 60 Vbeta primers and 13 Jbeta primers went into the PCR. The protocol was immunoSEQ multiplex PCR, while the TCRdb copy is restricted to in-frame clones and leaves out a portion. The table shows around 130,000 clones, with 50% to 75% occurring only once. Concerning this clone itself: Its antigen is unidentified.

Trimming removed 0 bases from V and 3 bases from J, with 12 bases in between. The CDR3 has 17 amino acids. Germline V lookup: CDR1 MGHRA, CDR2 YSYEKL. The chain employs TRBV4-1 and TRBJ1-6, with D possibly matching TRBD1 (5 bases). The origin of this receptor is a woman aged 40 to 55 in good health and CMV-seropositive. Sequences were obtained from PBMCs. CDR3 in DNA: TGCGCCAGCAGCCAAGAGGGTGCAGGGCGCTATAATTCACCCCTCCACTTT. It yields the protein CASSQEGAGRYNSPLHF.